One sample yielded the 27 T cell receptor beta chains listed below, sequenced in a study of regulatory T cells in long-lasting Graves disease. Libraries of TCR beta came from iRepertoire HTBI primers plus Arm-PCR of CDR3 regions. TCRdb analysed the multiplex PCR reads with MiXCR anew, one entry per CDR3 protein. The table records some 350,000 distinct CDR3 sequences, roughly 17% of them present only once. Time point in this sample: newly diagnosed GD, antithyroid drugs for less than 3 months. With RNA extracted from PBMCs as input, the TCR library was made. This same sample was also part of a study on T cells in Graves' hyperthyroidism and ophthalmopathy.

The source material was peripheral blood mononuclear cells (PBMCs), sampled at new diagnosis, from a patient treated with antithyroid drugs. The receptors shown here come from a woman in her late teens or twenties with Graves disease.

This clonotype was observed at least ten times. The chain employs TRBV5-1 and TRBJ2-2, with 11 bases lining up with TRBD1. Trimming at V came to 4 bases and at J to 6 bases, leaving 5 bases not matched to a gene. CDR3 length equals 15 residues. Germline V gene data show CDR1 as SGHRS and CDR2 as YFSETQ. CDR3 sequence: CASSTGQGASGELFF. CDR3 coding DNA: TGCGCCAGCAGCACCGGACAGGGGGCCTCCGGGGAGCTGTTTTTT.

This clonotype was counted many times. CDR3 region: CASSSPPGTSGTDTQYF. CDR3 nucleotides: TGTGCCAGCAGTTCCCCCCCGGGGACTAGCGGTACAGATACGCAGTATTTT. This chain joins TRBV12-3 or TRBV12-4 and TRBJ2-3, with TRBD2 matching 11 bases. The CDR3 totals 17 residues. Trimming removed 4 bases from V and 3 bases from J; junction bases left unmatched: 9.

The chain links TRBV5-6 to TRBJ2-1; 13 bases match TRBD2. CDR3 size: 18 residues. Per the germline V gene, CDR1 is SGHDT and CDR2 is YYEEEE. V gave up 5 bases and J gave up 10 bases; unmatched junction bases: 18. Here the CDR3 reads CASSHELNGLAGVKEQFF. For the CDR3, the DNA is TGTGCCAGCAGTCATGAACTCAATGGACTAGCGGGAGTTAAAGAGCAGTTCTTC. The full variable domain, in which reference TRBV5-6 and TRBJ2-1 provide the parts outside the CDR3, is DAGVTQSPTHLIKTRGQQVTLRCSPKSGHDTVSWYQQALGQGPQFIFQYYEEEERQRGNFPDRFSGHQFPNYSSELNVNALLLGDSALYLCASSHELNGLAGVKEQFFGPGTRLTVL.

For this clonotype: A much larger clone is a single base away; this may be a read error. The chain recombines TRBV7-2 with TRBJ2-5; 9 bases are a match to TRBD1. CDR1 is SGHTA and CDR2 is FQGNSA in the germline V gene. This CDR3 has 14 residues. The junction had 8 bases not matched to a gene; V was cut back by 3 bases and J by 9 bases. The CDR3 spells CASSFYGQGKAQYF. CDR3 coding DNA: TGTGCCAGCAGCTTCTATGGACAGGGGAAGGCCCAGTACTTC.

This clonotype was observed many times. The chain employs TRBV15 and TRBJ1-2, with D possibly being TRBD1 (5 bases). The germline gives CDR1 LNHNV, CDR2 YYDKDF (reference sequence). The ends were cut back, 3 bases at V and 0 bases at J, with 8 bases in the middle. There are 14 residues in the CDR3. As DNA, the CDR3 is TGTGCCACCAGCAGCGGGGCCACTAACTATGGCTACACCTTC. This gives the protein CATSSGATNYGYTF.

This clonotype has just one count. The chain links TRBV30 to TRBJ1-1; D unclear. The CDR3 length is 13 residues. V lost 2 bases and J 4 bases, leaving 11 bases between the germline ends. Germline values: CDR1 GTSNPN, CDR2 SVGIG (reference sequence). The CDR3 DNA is TGTGCCTGGAGTACGGGTATCGGCACTGAAGCTTTCTTT. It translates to CAWSTGIGTEAFF.

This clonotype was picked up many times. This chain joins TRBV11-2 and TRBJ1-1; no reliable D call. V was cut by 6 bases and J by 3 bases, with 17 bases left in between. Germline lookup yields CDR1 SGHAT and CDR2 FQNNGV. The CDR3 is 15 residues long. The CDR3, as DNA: TGTGCCAGCAGGAGGAGTAGGGCACGGGACACTGAAGCTTTCTTT. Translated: CASRRSRARDTEAFF.

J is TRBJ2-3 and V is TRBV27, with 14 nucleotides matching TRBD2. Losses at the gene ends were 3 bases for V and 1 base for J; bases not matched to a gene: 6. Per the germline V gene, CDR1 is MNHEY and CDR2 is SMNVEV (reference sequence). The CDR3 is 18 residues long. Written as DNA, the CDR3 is TGTGCCAGCAGTTTTGGGACTAGCGGGAGCTGGGGCACAGATACGCAGTATTTT. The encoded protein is CASSFGTSGSWGTDTQYF.

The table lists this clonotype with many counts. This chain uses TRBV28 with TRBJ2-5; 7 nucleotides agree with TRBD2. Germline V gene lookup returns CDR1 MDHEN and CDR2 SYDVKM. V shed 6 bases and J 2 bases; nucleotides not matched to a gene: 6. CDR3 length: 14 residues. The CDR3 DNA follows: TGTGCCAGCAGCCCTAGCGGCAGACAAGAGACCCAGTACTTC. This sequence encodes CASSPSGRQETQYF.

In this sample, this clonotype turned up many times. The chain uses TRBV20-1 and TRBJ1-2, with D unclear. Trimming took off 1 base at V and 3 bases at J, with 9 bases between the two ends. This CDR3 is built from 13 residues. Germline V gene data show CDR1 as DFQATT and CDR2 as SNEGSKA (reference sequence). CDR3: CSARGRRDYGYTF. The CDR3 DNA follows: TGCAGTGCTAGAGGACGTAGGGACTATGGCTACACCTTC.

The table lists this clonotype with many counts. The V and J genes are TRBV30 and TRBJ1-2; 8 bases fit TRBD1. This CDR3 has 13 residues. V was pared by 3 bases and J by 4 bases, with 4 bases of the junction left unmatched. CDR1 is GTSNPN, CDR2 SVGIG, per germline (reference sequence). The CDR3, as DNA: TGTGCCTGGAGAGGACAGGGCGTCTATGGCTACACCTTC. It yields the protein CAWRGQGVYGYTF.

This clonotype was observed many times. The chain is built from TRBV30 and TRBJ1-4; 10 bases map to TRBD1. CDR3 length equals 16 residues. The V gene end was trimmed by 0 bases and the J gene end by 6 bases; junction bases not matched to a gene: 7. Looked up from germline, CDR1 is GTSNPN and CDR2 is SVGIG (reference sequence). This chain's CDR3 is CAWSVLGQGIDEKLFF. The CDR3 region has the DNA TGTGCCTGGAGTGTACTGGGACAGGGGATAGATGAAAAACTGTTTTTT.

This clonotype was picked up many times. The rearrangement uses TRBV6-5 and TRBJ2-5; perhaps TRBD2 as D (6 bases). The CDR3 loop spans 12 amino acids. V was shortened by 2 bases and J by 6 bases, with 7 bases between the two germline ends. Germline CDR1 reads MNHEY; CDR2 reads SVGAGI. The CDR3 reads CASSYAGKTQYF. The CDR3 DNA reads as TGTGCCAGCAGTTACGCGGGGAAGACCCAGTACTTC.

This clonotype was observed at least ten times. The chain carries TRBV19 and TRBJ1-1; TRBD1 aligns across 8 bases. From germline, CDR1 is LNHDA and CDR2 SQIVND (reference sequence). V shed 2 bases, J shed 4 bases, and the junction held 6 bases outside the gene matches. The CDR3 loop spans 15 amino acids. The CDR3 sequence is CASSIFRGQGTEAFF. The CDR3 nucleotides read TGTGCCAGTAGTATATTCAGGGGGCAGGGCACTGAAGCTTTCTTT.

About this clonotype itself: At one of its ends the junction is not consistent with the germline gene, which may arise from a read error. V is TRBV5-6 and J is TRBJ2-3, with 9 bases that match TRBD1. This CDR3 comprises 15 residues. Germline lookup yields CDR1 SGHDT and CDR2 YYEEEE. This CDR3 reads CACSLDRGSTDTQYF. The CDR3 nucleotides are TGTGCCTGCAGCTTGGACAGGGGTTCGACAGATACGCAGTATTTT.

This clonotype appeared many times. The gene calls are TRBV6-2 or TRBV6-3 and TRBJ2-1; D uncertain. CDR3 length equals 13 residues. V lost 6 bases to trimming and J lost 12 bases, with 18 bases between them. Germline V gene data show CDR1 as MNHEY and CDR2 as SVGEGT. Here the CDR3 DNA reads TGTGCCAGCAGCTACCGGCTAACTACGGGGCAGTTCTTC. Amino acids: CASSYRLTTGQFF.

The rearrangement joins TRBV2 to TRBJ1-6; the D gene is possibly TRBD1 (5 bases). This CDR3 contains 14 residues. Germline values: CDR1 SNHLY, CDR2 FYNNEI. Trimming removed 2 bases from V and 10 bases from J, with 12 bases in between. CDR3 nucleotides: TGTGCCAGCAGTGAACAGGGAGAGAGGTCACCCCTCCACTTT. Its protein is CASSEQGERSPLHF.

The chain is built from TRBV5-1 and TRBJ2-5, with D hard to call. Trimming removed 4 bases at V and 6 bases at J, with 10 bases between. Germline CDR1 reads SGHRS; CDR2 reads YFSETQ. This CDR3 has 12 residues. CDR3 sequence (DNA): TGCGCCAGCAGCCAAGACAAGCAGACCCAGTACTTC. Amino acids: CASSQDKQTQYF.

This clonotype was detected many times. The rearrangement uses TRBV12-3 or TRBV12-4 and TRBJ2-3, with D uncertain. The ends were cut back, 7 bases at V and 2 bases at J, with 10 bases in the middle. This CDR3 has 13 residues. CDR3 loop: CASKKPTTDTQYF. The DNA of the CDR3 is TGTGCCAGCAAAAAACCTACCACAGATACGCAGTATTTT.

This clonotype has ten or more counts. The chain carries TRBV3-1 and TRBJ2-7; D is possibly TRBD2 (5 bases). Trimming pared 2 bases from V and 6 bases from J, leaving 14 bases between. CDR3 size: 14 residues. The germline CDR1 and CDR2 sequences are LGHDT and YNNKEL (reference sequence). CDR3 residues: CASSQNLEASEQYF. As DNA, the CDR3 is TGTGCCAGCAGCCAAAACCTGGAGGCGAGCGAGCAGTACTTC.

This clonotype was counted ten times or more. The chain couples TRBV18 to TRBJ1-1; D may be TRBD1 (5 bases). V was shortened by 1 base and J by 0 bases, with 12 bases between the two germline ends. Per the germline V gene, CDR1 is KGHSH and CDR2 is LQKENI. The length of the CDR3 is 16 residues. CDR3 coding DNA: TGTGCCAGCTCACCACAGAGGGGTAGCGTGAACACTGAAGCTTTCTTT. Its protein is CASSPQRGSVNTEAFF.

The chain's CDR3 is CASSLGTSGTDNEQFF. The CDR3 coding sequence is TGCGCCAGCAGCTTGGGGACTAGCGGGACCGACAATGAGCAGTTCTTC. The chain carries TRBV5-1 and TRBJ2-1; the match to TRBD2 covers 12 bases. V lost 0 bases and J lost 5; bases outside the gene matches: 3. The CDR3 has 16 amino acids. The V gene's germline CDR1 is SGHRS and CDR2 YFSETQ.

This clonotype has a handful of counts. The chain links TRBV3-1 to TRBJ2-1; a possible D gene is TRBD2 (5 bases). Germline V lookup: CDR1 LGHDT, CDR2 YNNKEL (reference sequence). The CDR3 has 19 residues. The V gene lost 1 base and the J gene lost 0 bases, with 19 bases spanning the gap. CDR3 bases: TGTGCCAGCAGCCAAGTCCCCCGTCCAGGACTGCGCTCCTACAATGAGCAGTTCTTC. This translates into CASSQVPRPGLRSYNEQFF.

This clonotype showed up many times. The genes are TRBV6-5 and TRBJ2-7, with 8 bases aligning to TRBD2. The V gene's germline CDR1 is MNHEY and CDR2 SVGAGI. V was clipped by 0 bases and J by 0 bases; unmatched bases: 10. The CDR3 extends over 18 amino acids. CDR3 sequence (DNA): TGTGCCAGCAGTTACTCGCTTGCGAGCGGGAGTCTCTCCTACGAGCAGTACTTC. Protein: CASSYSLASGSLSYEQYF.

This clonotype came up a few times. CDR3 in amino acids: CASSRGGVAAFF. CDR3 nucleotide sequence: TGTGCCAGCAGCCGAGGGGGGGTCGCAGCTTTCTTT. The chain is built from TRBV3-1 and TRBJ1-1; perhaps TRBD1 as D (6 bases). Looked up from germline, CDR1 is LGHDT and CDR2 is YNNKEL (reference sequence). V lost 4 bases, J lost 10 bases, and 13 bases lay in between. The CDR3 consists of 12 residues.

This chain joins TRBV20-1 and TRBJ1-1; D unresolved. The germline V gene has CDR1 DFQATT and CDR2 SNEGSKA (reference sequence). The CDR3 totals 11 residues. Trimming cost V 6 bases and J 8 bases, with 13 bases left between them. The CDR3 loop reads CSAQPGPEAFF. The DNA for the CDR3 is TGCAGTGCCCAGCCCGGACCCGAAGCTTTCTTT.

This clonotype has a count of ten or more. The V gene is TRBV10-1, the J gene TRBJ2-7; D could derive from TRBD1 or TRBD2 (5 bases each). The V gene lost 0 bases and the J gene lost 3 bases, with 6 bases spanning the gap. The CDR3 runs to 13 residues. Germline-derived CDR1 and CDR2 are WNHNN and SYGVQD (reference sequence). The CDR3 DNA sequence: TGCGCCAGCAGTGAGTCTGGGGGCTACGAGCAGTACTTC. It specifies CASSESGGYEQYF.